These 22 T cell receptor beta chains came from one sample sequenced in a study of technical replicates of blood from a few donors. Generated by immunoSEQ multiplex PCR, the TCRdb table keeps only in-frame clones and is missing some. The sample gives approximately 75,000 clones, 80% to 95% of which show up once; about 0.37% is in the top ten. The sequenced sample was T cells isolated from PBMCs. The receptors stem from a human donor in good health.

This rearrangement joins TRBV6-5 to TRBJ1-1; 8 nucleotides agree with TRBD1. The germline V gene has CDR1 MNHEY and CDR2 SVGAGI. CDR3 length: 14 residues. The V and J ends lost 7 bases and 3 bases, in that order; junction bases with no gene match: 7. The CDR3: CASTTGTGYTEAFF. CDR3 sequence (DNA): TGTGCCAGCACCACAGGGACAGGCTACACTGAAGCTTTCTTT.

CDR3 in DNA: TGTGCCAGCAGAGTAGCGGGAGTTAGGGAGCAGTACTTC. Translated: CASRVAGVREQYF. This chain links TRBV21-1 with TRBJ2-7; the table's D call, TRBD2, was not checked against the DNA. TRBV21-1 is a pseudogene segment. The CDR3 contains 13 residues.

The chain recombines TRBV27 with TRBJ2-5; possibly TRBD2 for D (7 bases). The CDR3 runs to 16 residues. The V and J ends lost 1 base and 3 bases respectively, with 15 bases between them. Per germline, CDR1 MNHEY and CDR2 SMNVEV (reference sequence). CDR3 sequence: CASSLWSIGGEETQYF. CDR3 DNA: TGTGCCAGCAGTTTATGGTCAATAGGGGGGGAAGAGACCCAGTACTTC.

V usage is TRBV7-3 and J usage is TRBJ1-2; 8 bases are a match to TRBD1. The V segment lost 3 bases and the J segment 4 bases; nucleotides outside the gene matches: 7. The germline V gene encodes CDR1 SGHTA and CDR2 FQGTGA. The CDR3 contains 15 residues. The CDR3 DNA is TGTGCCAGCAGCTTCTCCGGGACAGGCTCCTATGGCTACACCTTC. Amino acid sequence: CASSFSGTGSYGYTF.

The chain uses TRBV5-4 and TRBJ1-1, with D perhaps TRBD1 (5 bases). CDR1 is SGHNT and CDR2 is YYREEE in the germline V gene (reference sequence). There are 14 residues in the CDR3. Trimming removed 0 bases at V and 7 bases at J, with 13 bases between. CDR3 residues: CASSLVGQPSEAFF. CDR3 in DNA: TGTGCCAGCAGCTTGGTCGGACAACCCAGTGAAGCTTTCTTT.

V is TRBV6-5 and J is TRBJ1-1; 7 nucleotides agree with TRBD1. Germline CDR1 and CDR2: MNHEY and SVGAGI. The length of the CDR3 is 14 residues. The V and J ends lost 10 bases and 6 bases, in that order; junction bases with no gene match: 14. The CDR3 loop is CATTLGGGSPEAFF. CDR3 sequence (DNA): TGTGCCACCACCCTAGGGGGCGGAAGTCCTGAAGCTTTCTTT.

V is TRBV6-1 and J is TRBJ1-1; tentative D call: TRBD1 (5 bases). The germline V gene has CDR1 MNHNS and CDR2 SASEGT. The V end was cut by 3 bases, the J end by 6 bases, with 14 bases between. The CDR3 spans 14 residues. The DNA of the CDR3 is TGTGCCAGCAGTGATGGTGGGGCATGGGCTGAAGCTTTCTTT. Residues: CASSDGGAWAEAFF.

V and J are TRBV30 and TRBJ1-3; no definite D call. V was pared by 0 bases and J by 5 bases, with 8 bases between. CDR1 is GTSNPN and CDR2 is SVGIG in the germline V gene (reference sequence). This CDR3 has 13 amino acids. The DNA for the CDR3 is TGTGCCTGGAGTGTGCAACCTAGAAACACCATATATTTT. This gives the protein CAWSVQPRNTIYF.

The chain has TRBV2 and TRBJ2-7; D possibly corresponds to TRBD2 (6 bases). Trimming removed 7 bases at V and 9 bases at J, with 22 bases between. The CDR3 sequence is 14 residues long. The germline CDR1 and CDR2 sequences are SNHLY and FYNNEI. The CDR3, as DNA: TGTGCCAGCATAGGCGGGAAGTCGGATCAAGTGCAGTACTTC. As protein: CASIGGKSDQVQYF.

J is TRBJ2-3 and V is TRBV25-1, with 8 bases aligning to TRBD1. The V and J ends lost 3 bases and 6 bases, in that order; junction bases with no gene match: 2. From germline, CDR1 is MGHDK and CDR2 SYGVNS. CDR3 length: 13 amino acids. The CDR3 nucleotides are TGTGCCAGCAGTGACAGGGGGCGGGATACGCAGTATTTT. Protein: CASSDRGRDTQYF.

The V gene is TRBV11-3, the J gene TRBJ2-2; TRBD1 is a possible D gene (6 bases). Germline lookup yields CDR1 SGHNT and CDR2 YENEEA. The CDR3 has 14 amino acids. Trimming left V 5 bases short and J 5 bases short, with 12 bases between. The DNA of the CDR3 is TGTGCCAGCAGCGGGACACGTGGGACCGGGGAGCTGTTTTTT. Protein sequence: CASSGTRGTGELFF.

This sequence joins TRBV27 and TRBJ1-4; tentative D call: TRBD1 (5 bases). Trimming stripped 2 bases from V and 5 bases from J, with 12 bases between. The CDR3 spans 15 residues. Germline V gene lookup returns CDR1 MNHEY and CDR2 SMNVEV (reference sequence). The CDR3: CASSLVQAGNEKLFF. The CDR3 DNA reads TGTGCCAGCAGTTTAGTACAGGCCGGCAATGAAAAACTGTTTTTT.

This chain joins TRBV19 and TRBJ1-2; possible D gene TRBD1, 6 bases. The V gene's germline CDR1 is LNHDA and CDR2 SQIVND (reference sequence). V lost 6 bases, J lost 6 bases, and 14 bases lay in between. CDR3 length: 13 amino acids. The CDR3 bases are TGTGCCAGTAGCGTGACAGGACAGAATGGCTACACCTTC. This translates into CASSVTGQNGYTF. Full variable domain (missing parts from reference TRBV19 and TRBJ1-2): DGGITQSPKYLFRKEGQNVTLSCEQNLNHDAMYWYRQDPGQGLRLIYYSQIVNDFQKGDIAEGYSVSREKKESFPLTVTSAQKNPTAFYLCASSVTGQNGYTFGSGTRLTVV.

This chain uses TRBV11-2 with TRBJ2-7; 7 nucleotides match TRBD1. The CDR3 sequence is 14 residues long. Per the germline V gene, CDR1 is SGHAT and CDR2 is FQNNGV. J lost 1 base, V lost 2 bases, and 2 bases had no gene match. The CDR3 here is CASSLRQGSYEQYF. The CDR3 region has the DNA TGTGCCAGCAGCTTAAGACAGGGTTCCTACGAGCAGTACTTC.

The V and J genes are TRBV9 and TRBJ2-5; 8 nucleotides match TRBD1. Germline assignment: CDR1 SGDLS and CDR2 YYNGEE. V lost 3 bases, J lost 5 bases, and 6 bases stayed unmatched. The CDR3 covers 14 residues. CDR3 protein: CASSAWTGFETQYF. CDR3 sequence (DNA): TGTGCCAGCAGCGCCTGGACAGGGTTCGAGACCCAGTACTTC.

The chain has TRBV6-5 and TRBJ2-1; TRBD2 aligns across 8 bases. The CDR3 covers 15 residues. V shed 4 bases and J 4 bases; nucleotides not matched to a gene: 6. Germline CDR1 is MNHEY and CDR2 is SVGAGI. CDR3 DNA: TGTGCCAGCAGTTCGGGACTAGTTTCATACAATGAGCAGTTCTTC. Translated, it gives CASSSGLVSYNEQFF.

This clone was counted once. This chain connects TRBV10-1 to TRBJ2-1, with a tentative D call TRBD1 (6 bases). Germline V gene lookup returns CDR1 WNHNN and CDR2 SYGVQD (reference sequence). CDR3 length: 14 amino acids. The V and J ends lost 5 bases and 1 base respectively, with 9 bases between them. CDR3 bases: TGCGCCAGCAGTCGGGACAAATCCTACAATGAGCAGTTCTTC. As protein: CASSRDKSYNEQFF.

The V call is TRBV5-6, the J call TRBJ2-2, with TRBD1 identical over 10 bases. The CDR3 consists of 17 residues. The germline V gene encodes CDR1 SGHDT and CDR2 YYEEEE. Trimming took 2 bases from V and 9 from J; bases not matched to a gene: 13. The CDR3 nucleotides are TGTGCCAGCAGCTTCGATCCGGGACAGGGGTCTAGAAGGGAGCTGTTTTTT. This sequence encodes CASSFDPGQGSRRELFF.

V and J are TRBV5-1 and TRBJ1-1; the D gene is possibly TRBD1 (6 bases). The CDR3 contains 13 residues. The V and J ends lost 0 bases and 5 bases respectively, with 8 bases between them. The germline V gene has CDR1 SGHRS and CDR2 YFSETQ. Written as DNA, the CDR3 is TGCGCCAGCAGCTTGGGGGGGCTGACTGAAGCTTTCTTT. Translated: CASSLGGLTEAFF.

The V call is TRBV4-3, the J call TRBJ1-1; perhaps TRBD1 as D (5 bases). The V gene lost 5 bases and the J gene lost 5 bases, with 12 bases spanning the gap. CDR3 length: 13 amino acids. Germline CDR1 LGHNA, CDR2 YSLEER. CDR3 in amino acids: CASSSFQGTEAFF. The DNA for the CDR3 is TGCGCCAGCAGCTCATTCCAGGGAACTGAAGCTTTCTTT.

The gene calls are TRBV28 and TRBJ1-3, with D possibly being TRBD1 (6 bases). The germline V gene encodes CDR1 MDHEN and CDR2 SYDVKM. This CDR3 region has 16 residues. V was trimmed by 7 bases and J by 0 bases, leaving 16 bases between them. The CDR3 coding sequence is TGTGCCAGCACCCCTACAGGGTTCTACTCTGGAAACACCATATATTTT. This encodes CASTPTGFYSGNTIYF.

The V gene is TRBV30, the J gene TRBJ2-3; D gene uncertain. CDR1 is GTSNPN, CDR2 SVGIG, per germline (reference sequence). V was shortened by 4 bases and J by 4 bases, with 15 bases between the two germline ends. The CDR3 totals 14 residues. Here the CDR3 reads CAWTREPSADTQYF. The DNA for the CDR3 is TGTGCCTGGACCCGAGAACCCTCCGCAGATACGCAGTATTTT.